A single sample gave rise to the 20 T cell receptor beta chains below, sequenced in a study of neurological immune-mediated disorders. TCRdb itself ran the 5' RACE reads through MiXCR, one entry per CDR3 protein. The table has approximately 45,000 distinct CDR3 sequences, about an eighth seen once; the top ten hold over 0.95%. Specimen: PBMCs. These receptors all stem from a female donor in good health.

This clonotype was counted only a few times. V usage is TRBV30 and J usage is TRBJ1-2, with TRBD1 as a possible D gene (5 bases). The CDR3 extends over 14 amino acids. Germline-derived CDR1 and CDR2 are GTSNPN and SVGIG (reference sequence). With 2 bases removed from V and 0 bases from J, the gap between germline ends came to 10 bases. CDR3 protein: CAWSLGDSNYGYTF. In DNA form, the CDR3 reads TGTGCCTGGAGTCTGGGGGATTCTAACTATGGCTACACCTTC.

This clonotype was seen at least ten times. The chain combines TRBV5-1 with TRBJ1-6; D not certain. CDR1 is SGHRS, CDR2 YFSETQ, per germline. V was cut by 1 base and J by 8 bases, with 10 bases left in between. This CDR3 region has 14 residues. CDR3 region: CASSLSGGYSPLHF. The CDR3, as DNA: TGCGCCAGCAGCTTGTCGGGAGGTTATTCACCCCTCCACTTT.

There are many counts of this clonotype. This chain links TRBV20-1 with TRBJ2-3, with 7 bases lining up with TRBD1. V was pared by 8 bases and J by 2 bases, with 7 bases of the junction left unmatched. Germline values: CDR1 DFQATT, CDR2 SNEGSKA (reference sequence). This CDR3 is built from 13 residues. The CDR3: CSPTGADTDTQYF. The CDR3 DNA sequence: TGCAGTCCAACAGGGGCGGACACAGATACGCAGTATTTT.

There are many counts of this clonotype. The V and J genes are TRBV7-9 and TRBJ1-2, with unresolved D. The CDR3 is 13 residues long. Germline V lookup: CDR1 SEHNR, CDR2 FQNEAQ (reference sequence). Trimming left V 7 bases short and J 7 bases short, with 16 bases between. The CDR3 DNA reads as TGTGCCAGCAAAGACACTTCAATACGTGGCTACACCTTC. This codes for CASKDTSIRGYTF.

The rearrangement joins TRBV2 to TRBJ1-2; D unclear. The CDR3 is 13 amino acids. Germline lookup yields CDR1 SNHLY and CDR2 FYNNEI. Deletions cut 7 bases from V and 5 bases from J, with 14 bases between. CDR3 coding DNA: TGTGCCAGCATCGCCCCCGGTGTGTATGGCTACACCTTC. Translated, it gives CASIAPGVYGYTF.

This clonotype was recorded many times. The chain has TRBV6-2 or TRBV6-3 and TRBJ2-1; D is tentatively TRBD1 or TRBD2 (5 bases each). Between the trimmed V and J ends, which lost 0 bases and 9 bases, there was a span of 9 bases. This CDR3 spans 13 amino acids. The germline V gene encodes CDR1 MNHEY and CDR2 SVGEGT. The CDR3 spells CASSYSGRVEQFF. As DNA, the CDR3 is TGTGCCAGCAGTTACTCGGGACGGGTTGAGCAGTTCTTC.

This clonotype was recorded at least ten times. The chain is built from TRBV7-6 and TRBJ1-5; D is perhaps TRBD1 (6 bases). V lost 5 bases and J 5 bases, leaving 22 bases between the germline ends. Germline V gene sequence: CDR1 SGHVS, CDR2 FNYEAQ. This CDR3 has 17 residues. CDR3 in DNA: TGTGCCAGCAGCCGACTTCCACTTATGGGGGCCGATCAGCCCCAGCATTTT. Its translation is CASSRLPLMGADQPQHF.

This clonotype was counted at least ten times. This rearrangement joins TRBV5-1 to TRBJ2-7, with D maybe TRBD1 (5 bases). The germline V and J ends were trimmed by 3 bases and 2 bases, with 9 bases remaining between them. Germline loops: CDR1 SGHRS, CDR2 YFSETQ. The CDR3 covers 13 residues. DNA of the CDR3: TGCGCCAGCAGCTCGACAGTTACCTACGAGCAGTACTTC. This gives the protein CASSSTVTYEQYF.

This clonotype was detected ten times or more. V and J are TRBV12-3 or TRBV12-4 and TRBJ1-5; D ambiguous. The CDR3 is 14 residues long. The V and J ends lost 0 bases and 7 bases respectively, with 10 bases between them. CDR3 sequence reads: CASSLALYGQPQHF. DNA of the CDR3: TGTGCCAGCAGTTTAGCGCTTTATGGGCAGCCCCAGCATTTT.

This clonotype appeared many times. This chain joins TRBV5-8 and TRBJ1-3; weak D call: TRBD1 (5 bases). The V and J ends lost 3 bases and 0 bases respectively, with 13 bases between them. CDR3 length equals 16 residues. Germline assignment: CDR1 SGHTS and CDR2 YDEGEE. The CDR3 spells CASSWDFLNSGNTIYF. As DNA, the CDR3 is TGTGCCAGCAGCTGGGACTTCCTAAACTCTGGAAACACCATATATTTT.

This clonotype appeared many times. The genes are TRBV12-5 and TRBJ2-1, with D tentatively TRBD1 (6 bases). CDR3 size: 16 residues. The germline V gene has CDR1 LGHNT and CDR2 FRNRAP. Trimming removed 3 bases at V and 5 bases at J, with 17 bases between. CDR3 sequence reads: CASGFTPQTGNNEQFF. CDR3 DNA sequence: TGTGCTAGTGGTTTTACCCCCCAGACAGGAAACAATGAGCAGTTCTTC.

This clonotype showed up many times. The chain is built from TRBV20-1 and TRBJ2-2; 8 nucleotides align to TRBD1. Losses at the gene ends were 3 bases for V and 5 bases for J; bases not matched to a gene: 5. This CDR3 region has 14 residues. Germline V lookup: CDR1 DFQATT, CDR2 SNEGSKA (reference sequence). The CDR3 reads CSASDQGATGELFF. The DNA for the CDR3 is TGCAGTGCTAGCGACCAGGGGGCGACCGGGGAGCTGTTTTTT.

This clonotype was found many times. This sequence joins TRBV20-1 and TRBJ1-4; D call uncertain. Germline V gives CDR1 DFQATT, CDR2 SNEGSKA (reference sequence). The CDR3 is made up of 13 amino acids. Trimming took 2 bases from V and 3 from J, leaving 7 bases between them. DNA of the CDR3: TGCAGTGCTAGAAAGGGCTCTAATGAAAAACTGTTTTTT. Its protein product is CSARKGSNEKLFF.

This clonotype was seen at least ten times. The chain links TRBV15 to TRBJ1-1; D is unclear. The CDR3 is 14 amino acids. The V gene lost 3 bases and the J gene lost 4 bases, with 12 bases spanning the gap. Germline V CDR1 and CDR2: LNHNV, YYDKDF (reference sequence). The CDR3 nucleotides read TGTGCCACCAGCAGGCCCGGGAGCGTCACTGAAGCTTTCTTT. Its translation: CATSRPGSVTEAFF.

Ten or more counts support this clonotype. This chain links TRBV29-1 with TRBJ2-7; D is ambiguous. The CDR3 has 12 residues. The V gene lost 2 bases and the J gene lost 5 bases, with 10 bases spanning the gap. The germline CDR1 and CDR2 sequences are SQVTM and ANQGSEA. CDR3 in DNA: TGCAGCGTTGAAAACAGTGCCAACGAGCAGTACTTC. This translates into CSVENSANEQYF.

The chain couples TRBV7-9 to TRBJ2-1; no definite D call. Trimming stripped 5 bases from V and 9 bases from J, with 8 bases between. The germline gives CDR1 SEHNR, CDR2 FQNEAQ (reference sequence). The CDR3 has 11 residues. The CDR3 nucleotides read TGTGCCAGCAGCGCTAGTTTTGAGCAGTTCTTC. Translated: CASSASFEQFF.

The chain is built from TRBV20-1 and TRBJ2-1; D is ambiguous. The germline gives CDR1 DFQATT, CDR2 SNEGSKA (reference sequence). V was cut by 4 bases and J by 5 bases, with 6 bases left in between. The CDR3 is 11 residues long. CDR3 coding DNA: TGCAGTGCTATACTGAACAATGAGCAGTTCTTC. This translates into CSAILNNEQFF.

The chain is built from TRBV29-1 and TRBJ2-1, with a weak D call TRBD2 (5 bases). Germline values: CDR1 SQVTM, CDR2 ANQGSEA. The CDR3 is made up of 14 amino acids. V gave up 2 bases and J gave up 9 bases, with 17 bases separating them. The CDR3 loop reads CSVESRLGGSEQFF. The CDR3 nucleotides are TGCAGCGTTGAATCTCGCCTTGGTGGGAGTGAGCAGTTCTTC.

This clonotype was observed at least ten times. The V gene is TRBV11-2, the J gene TRBJ1-1; D call uncertain. CDR1 is SGHAT, CDR2 FQNNGV, per germline. CDR3 size: 15 residues. Trimming removed 4 bases from V and 5 bases from J, with 17 bases in between. CDR3 sequence: CASSSSSGQTTEAFF. The CDR3 DNA sequence: TGTGCCAGCAGCTCCAGCAGCGGGCAGACGACTGAAGCTTTCTTT.

In this sample, this clonotype turned up many times. The chain carries TRBV12-3 or TRBV12-4 and TRBJ1-1; D gene unclear. The CDR3 sequence is 14 residues long. Trimming shortened V by 4 bases and J by 0 bases, and 9 bases separated the two germline ends. The CDR3 DNA reads TGTGCCAGCAGTTACCAAAACGTGAACACTGAAGCTTTCTTT. It encodes CASSYQNVNTEAFF.